Each of the 8 T cell receptor beta chains below was sequenced from the same sample in a study of cytomegalovirus exposure and HLA in healthy donors. With 60 Vbeta and 13 Jbeta primers, the PCR was carried out. TCRdb's copy holds only in-frame clones and misses some; the assay was immunoSEQ multiplex PCR. The table has around 170,000 clones, about three quarters seen once. What was sequenced was PBMCs. These receptors were collected from a woman aged 45-65 years in good health and CMV-seropositive.

The V and J genes are TRBV27 and TRBJ1-4, with D hard to call. The ends were cut back, 5 bases at V and 7 bases at J, with 14 bases in the middle. Per the germline V gene, CDR1 is MNHEY and CDR2 is SMNVEV (reference sequence). The CDR3 sequence is 14 residues long. This chain's CDR3 is CASSPWTGGEKLFF. The CDR3 region has the DNA TGTGCCAGCAGTCCCTGGACTGGAGGTGAAAAACTGTTTTTT.

The chain links TRBV28 to TRBJ1-1; D uncertain. Germline CDR1 MDHEN, CDR2 SYDVKM. The length of the CDR3 is 13 residues. Trimming stripped 8 bases from V and 0 bases from J, with 10 bases between. The CDR3 DNA reads as TGTGCCAGCTCAGGTGTCATGAACACTGAAGCTTTCTTT. As protein: CASSGVMNTEAFF.

The chain carries TRBV11-1 and TRBJ2-3; the match to TRBD2 covers 12 bases. V lost 10 bases and J lost 4; bases outside the gene matches: 6. In germline, CDR1 is SGHAT, CDR2 FQDESV (reference sequence). This CDR3 has 14 residues. CDR3 protein: CATKTSGSADTQYF. As DNA, the CDR3 is TGTGCCACCAAGACTAGCGGGAGTGCAGATACGCAGTATTTT.

The gene calls are TRBV5-1 and TRBJ2-1; 10 nucleotides align to TRBD2. Germline CDR1 and CDR2: SGHRS and YFSETQ. With V trimmed by 2 bases and J by 0 bases, 5 bases remained unmatched. The CDR3 runs 17 residues. This CDR3 is CASSFGSSGGSYNEQFF. The CDR3 nucleotides read TGCGCCAGCAGCTTCGGCTCTAGCGGGGGCTCCTACAATGAGCAGTTCTTC.

This clone appeared once. The chain carries TRBV6-6 and TRBJ1-4; D is perhaps TRBD1 (5 bases). Between the trimmed V and J ends, which lost 5 bases and 0 bases, there was a span of 10 bases. Germline assignment: CDR1 MNHNY and CDR2 SVGAGI (reference sequence). There are 15 residues in the CDR3. The CDR3: CASSLDSSTNEKLFF. The CDR3 region has the DNA TGTGCCAGCAGTCTTGACAGTTCAACTAATGAAAAACTGTTTTTT.

The chain combines TRBV7-2 with TRBJ2-7; tentatively, D is TRBD2 (5 bases). This CDR3 has 14 amino acids. V lost 4 bases, J lost 2 bases, and 12 bases lay in between. The V gene's germline CDR1 is SGHTA and CDR2 FQGNSA. The CDR3 region is CASSSSGPPYEQYF. CDR3 coding DNA: TGTGCCAGCAGCTCCAGCGGTCCTCCCTACGAGCAGTACTTC.

The gene calls are TRBV5-1 and TRBJ2-1, with D possibly TRBD2 on 6 matching bases. CDR1 SGHRS and CDR2 YFSETQ come from the germline V gene. Trimming removed 6 bases at V and 2 bases at J, with 15 bases between. The CDR3 is 15 residues long. This chain's CDR3 is CASTSGSGAYNEQFF. CDR3 bases: TGCGCCAGCACCTCGGGTAGCGGAGCCTACAATGAGCAGTTCTTC.

This clone turned up a few times. The rearrangement joins TRBV4-3 to TRBJ2-5; D may be TRBD1 (5 bases). This CDR3 contains 17 residues. The V and J ends lost 2 bases and 5 bases respectively, with 21 bases between them. Germline lookup yields CDR1 LGHNA and CDR2 YSLEER. The CDR3 sequence is CASSQNSAGRFGETQYF. The CDR3 DNA is TGCGCCAGCAGCCAAAATTCGGCAGGGCGTTTTGGGGAGACCCAGTACTTC.